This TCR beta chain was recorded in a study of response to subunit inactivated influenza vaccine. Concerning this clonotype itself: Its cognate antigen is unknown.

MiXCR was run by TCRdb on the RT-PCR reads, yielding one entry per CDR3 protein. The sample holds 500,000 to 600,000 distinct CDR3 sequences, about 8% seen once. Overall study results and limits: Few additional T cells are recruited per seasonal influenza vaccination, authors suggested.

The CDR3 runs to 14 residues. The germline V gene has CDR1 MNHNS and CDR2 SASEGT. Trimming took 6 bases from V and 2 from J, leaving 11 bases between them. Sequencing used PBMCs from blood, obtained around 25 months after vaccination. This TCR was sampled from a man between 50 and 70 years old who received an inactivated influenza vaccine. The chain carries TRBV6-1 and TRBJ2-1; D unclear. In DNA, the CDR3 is TGTGCCAGCAGATCCCAGCAGACCTACAATGAGCAGTTCTTC. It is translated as CASRSQQTYNEQFF.